This T cell receptor (beta chain) came from a study of early stage breast cancer tumors. Study as a whole: Average read coverage per sample was 9.5 to 10-fold. Notes on the study in general: Comparing each tissue with blood distinguished tumor from normal in about 85% of the 16 patients.

Using immunoSEQ multiplex PCR, the repertoire was profiled, and TCRdb retains in-frame clones only, with some absent. The table shows some 25,000 clones, with roughly 64% occurring only once. In regard to this clone: Its antigen is unknown.

The germline V and J ends were trimmed by 5 bases and 4 bases, with 14 bases remaining between them. The CDR3 has 14 amino acids. Germline V gene lookup returns CDR1 PRHDT and CDR2 FYEKMQ (reference sequence). The sequence came from a person in their sixties or seventies with breast cancer. The material sequenced was breast tumor tissue. The V call is TRBV13, the J call TRBJ1-2; no clear D gene. The CDR3 DNA is TGTGCCAGCAGCCTAGAGAGGCCGGGCTATGGCTACACCTTC. Amino acids: CASSLERPGYGYTF.